Sequencing of this T cell receptor (beta chain) was carried out in a study of cytomegalovirus exposure and HLA in healthy donors. Findings and caveats of the study: While the bulk of TCR sequences proved rare, some public TCRs turned up in many donors. According to reports, the classifier identified cytomegalovirus status with high specificity and sensitivity. Subsequent analysis found a tendency for first-cohort TCR clusters to co-occur within the approximately 130 validation repertoires. The listing of 150 or so TCR beta chains classed them as cytomegalovirus-associated.

Clones were sequenced by immunoSEQ multiplex PCR, and TCRdb holds only the in-frame ones, with some missing. This sample has around 60,000 clones, with around 95% found just once. As regards this clone: What it binds is not known.

The material sequenced was PBMCs. The clonotype comes from a man between 18 and 29 years old in good health and CMV-seropositive.

The CDR3 nucleotides are TGTGCCAGCGGCTTCACAGGGGGCCGGGAGACCCAGTACTTC. It codes for CASGFTGGRETQYF. The V gene is TRBV27, the J gene TRBJ2-5; 9 bases line up with TRBD1. Unmatched junction bases numbered 9, after V lost 8 bases and J lost 5 bases. The CDR3 is made up of 14 amino acids. The germline CDR1 and CDR2 sequences are MNHEY and SMNVEV (reference sequence).